The 20 T cell receptor beta chains below all came from one sample that was sequenced in a study of blood T cell repertoires in COVID-19. Sequencing was performed with immunoSEQ multiplex PCR; in TCRdb, only in-frame clones are kept and a portion is missing. This table holds around 47,000 clones, about four fifths found once. The sequenced sample consisted of peripheral blood. These TCRs come from a woman of 80 years or more with COVID-19, enrolled during active disease.

The V and J genes are TRBV11-2 and TRBJ2-2; D perhaps matches TRBD2 (5 bases). Between the trimmed V and J ends, which lost 1 base and 15 bases, there was a span of 12 bases. The CDR3 is 12 amino acids. Germline V gene sequence: CDR1 SGHAT, CDR2 FQNNGV. CDR3 sequence: CASSLGASLLFF. In nucleotides, the CDR3 is TGTGCCAGCAGCTTAGGGGCTAGCTTGTTGTTTTTT.

This clone appeared a few times. The chain recombines TRBV7-8 with TRBJ1-1; D is possibly TRBD1 (5 bases). Germline CDR1 SGHVS, CDR2 FQNEAQ. V lost 5 bases to trimming and J lost 4 bases, with 14 bases between them. The CDR3 spans 14 residues. CDR3 bases: TGTGCCAGCAGCCCGCCTGGGAGGGGCACTGAAGCTTTCTTT. Residues: CASSPPGRGTEAFF.

The chain carries TRBV12-3 or TRBV12-4 and TRBJ1-1; 7 nucleotides line up with TRBD1. This CDR3 has 13 amino acids. Trimming at V came to 7 bases and at J to 3 bases, leaving 5 bases not matched to a gene. CDR3 DNA sequence: TGTGCCAGCATCGCTACAGGGGACACTGAAGCTTTCTTT. Its protein is CASIATGDTEAFF.

A few counts support this clone. The rearrangement links TRBV10-2 to TRBJ2-1; D not certain. V was shortened by 7 bases and J by 9 bases, with 19 bases between the two germline ends. CDR3 length equals 14 residues. From germline, CDR1 is WSHSY and CDR2 SAAADI. CDR3 loop: CASTYSPVSVEQFF. The CDR3, as DNA: TGCGCCAGCACTTACAGTCCTGTCTCGGTTGAGCAGTTCTTC.

This clone was detected only once. The genes are TRBV7-9 and TRBJ1-5; no definite D call. Germline V gives CDR1 SEHNR, CDR2 FQNEAQ (reference sequence). The CDR3 totals 17 residues. V was trimmed by 5 bases and J by 0 bases, leaving 17 bases between them. The CDR3 sequence is CASSTISSGVSNQPQHF. CDR3 coding DNA: TGTGCCAGCAGCACAATTTCCTCCGGGGTTAGCAATCAGCCCCAGCATTTT.

This chain links TRBV18 with TRBJ2-1; 9 positions match TRBD1. V was clipped by 1 base and J by 9 bases; unmatched bases: 4. Germline V gives CDR1 KGHSH, CDR2 LQKENI. The CDR3 runs to 14 residues. CDR3 protein: CASSPRTGVGEQFF. In DNA, the CDR3 is TGTGCCAGCTCACCACGGACAGGGGTGGGTGAGCAGTTCTTC.

This chain joins TRBV9 and TRBJ2-7; TRBD1 aligns across 7 bases. V lost 0 bases, J lost 6 bases, and 6 bases stayed unmatched. The CDR3 is 14 amino acids. CDR1 is SGDLS, CDR2 YYNGEE, per germline. The CDR3 region has the DNA TGTGCCAGCAGCGTAGCGACAGGGAAAACCGAGCAGTACTTC. Translated, it gives CASSVATGKTEQYF.

The chain employs TRBV4-1 and TRBJ2-1; D is undetermined. V was cut by 6 bases and J by 0 bases, with 9 bases left in between. This CDR3 comprises 14 residues. Germline V gene data show CDR1 as MGHRA and CDR2 as YSYEKL. CDR3: CASRSRSSYNEQFF. CDR3 sequence (DNA): TGCGCCAGCAGATCGAGGAGCTCCTACAATGAGCAGTTCTTC.

The chain has TRBV7-2 and TRBJ2-2; maybe TRBD1 (5 bases). This CDR3 has 15 residues. V lost 5 bases and J lost 2, with 12 bases in between. Germline values: CDR1 SGHTA, CDR2 FQGNSA. The CDR3 here is CASSQRTPNTGELFF. Written as DNA, the CDR3 is TGTGCCAGCAGCCAGAGGACACCAAACACCGGGGAGCTGTTTTTT.

The chain recombines TRBV7-2 with TRBJ2-7; TRBD1 matches at 7 bases. This CDR3 is 13 amino acids long. CDR1 SGHTA and CDR2 FQGNSA come from the germline V gene. V gave up 0 bases and J gave up 4 bases; unmatched junction bases: 0. The CDR3 is CASSLATGYEQYF. The CDR3 bases are TGTGCCAGCAGCTTAGCGACAGGGTACGAGCAGTACTTC.

The chain has TRBV5-1 and TRBJ2-7; a weak D match, TRBD2 (6 bases). Deletions cut 4 bases from V and 9 bases from J, with 20 bases between. The CDR3 length is 14 residues. The germline gives CDR1 SGHRS, CDR2 YFSETQ. Here the CDR3 reads CASSPTGTLIGQYF. CDR3 bases: TGCGCCAGCAGCCCCACCGGGACTCTCATCGGGCAGTACTTC.

The genes are TRBV2 and TRBJ2-7; D unclear. Trimming took off 7 bases at V and 0 bases at J, with 7 bases between the two ends. The germline CDR1 and CDR2 sequences are SNHLY and FYNNEI. The length of the CDR3 is 12 residues. Written as DNA, the CDR3 is TGTGCCAGCATCGCAGGCTCCTACGAGCAGTACTTC. As protein: CASIAGSYEQYF.

In its sample, this clone was seen a few times. The chain employs TRBV3-1 (or the pseudogene TRBV3-2) and TRBJ2-2; TRBD1 matches at 9 bases. V lost 1 base and J lost 3; bases outside the gene matches: 3. This CDR3 contains 16 residues. The V gene's germline CDR1 is LGHDT and CDR2 YNNKEL (reference sequence). In nucleotides, the CDR3 is TGTGCCAGCAGCCAAGGGGGGACAGGGCACACCGGGGAGCTGTTTTTT. This sequence encodes CASSQGGTGHTGELFF.

The chain uses TRBV2 and TRBJ1-5, with D possibly matching TRBD1 (6 bases). V shed 6 bases and J shed 0 bases, with 12 bases lying between them. This CDR3 is 15 amino acids long. CDR1 and CDR2 (germline): SNHLY, FYNNEI. CDR3 loop: CASSSGEYSNQPQHF. The DNA of the CDR3 is TGTGCCAGCAGCTCAGGGGAATATAGCAATCAGCCCCAGCATTTT.

A single count supports this clone. This sequence joins TRBV18 and TRBJ2-1, with 12 bases that match TRBD2. This CDR3 has 16 amino acids. The V gene end was trimmed by 6 bases and the J gene end by 7 bases; junction bases not matched to a gene: 10. Germline-derived CDR1 and CDR2 are KGHSH and LQKENI. CDR3 in DNA: TGTGCCAGCTCCCCAAATCTAGCGGGAGGGCGGAATGAGCAGTTCTTC. This gives the protein CASSPNLAGGRNEQFF.

This clone appeared a single time. The chain employs TRBV7-9 and TRBJ1-4; tentative D call: TRBD1 (6 bases). The germline V gene encodes CDR1 SEHNR and CDR2 FQNEAQ (reference sequence). V dropped 8 bases and J dropped 1 base, with 17 bases sitting between them. CDR3 length: 16 amino acids. The CDR3 loop reads CASLGPGHLTNEKLFF. The CDR3 DNA reads TGTGCCAGCTTGGGGCCGGGACACCTAACTAATGAAAAACTGTTTTTT.

This rearrangement joins TRBV7-9 to TRBJ2-2, with a possible D match to TRBD2 (6 bases). The germline V gene encodes CDR1 SEHNR and CDR2 FQNEAQ (reference sequence). The V and J ends lost 5 bases and 3 bases respectively, with 10 bases between them. This CDR3 contains 14 residues. The CDR3 spells CASSPGLYTGELFF. CDR3 sequence (DNA): TGTGCCAGCAGCCCGGGACTCTACACCGGGGAGCTGTTTTTT.

The chain combines TRBV3-1 (or the pseudogene TRBV3-2) with TRBJ2-3; 7 bases match TRBD2. The CDR3 runs to 16 residues. Losses at the gene ends were 2 bases for V and 3 bases for J; bases not matched to a gene: 8. The V gene's germline CDR1 is LGHDT and CDR2 YNNKEL (reference sequence). The CDR3 region is CASSQSGGRGTDTQYF. CDR3 nucleotides: TGTGCCAGCAGCCAATCCGGCGGGAGAGGGACAGATACGCAGTATTTT.

The chain has TRBV9 and TRBJ2-7; the D gene is possibly TRBD2 (6 bases). Trimming removed 4 bases from V and 3 bases from J, with 8 bases in between. The CDR3 has 12 residues. Germline V gives CDR1 SGDLS, CDR2 YYNGEE. In nucleotides, the CDR3 is TGTGCCAGCAGCCCCGGGGGCTACGAGCAGTACTTC. Its translation: CASSPGGYEQYF.

The V gene is TRBV6-1, the J gene TRBJ1-4; a possible D gene is TRBD1 (6 bases). Per the germline V gene, CDR1 is MNHNS and CDR2 is SASEGT. The CDR3 contains 19 residues. V dropped 4 bases and J dropped 4 bases, with 25 bases sitting between them. CDR3 sequence: CASSARTFGTRTNNEKLFF. The CDR3 DNA sequence: TGTGCCAGCAGTGCTCGCACCTTCGGGACAAGGACCAATAATGAAAAACTGTTTTTT.